The 18 T cell receptor beta chains below come from one sample, sequenced in a study of human T cells and chemical hapten exposure. In TCRdb, the RACE reads were re-called with MiXCR into one record per CDR3 protein. The repertoire holds more than 300,000 distinct CDR3 sequences, with 5.1% as singletons. Time point described: pre-sensitization, week 0. The treatment here: therapeutic diphenylcyclopropenone sensitization with weekly scalp DPC. Sample: whole blood, taken in connection with sensitization to the hapten diphenylcyclopropenone (DPC). These receptors all stem from a woman aged 50 to 65 with alopecia areata. Some clones in this sample may be carry-over from other donors' samples.

This clonotype was seen repeatedly, ten times or more. The chain combines TRBV5-6 with TRBJ2-2; D is perhaps TRBD1 (5 bases). V dropped 0 bases and J dropped 2 bases, with 8 bases sitting between them. The CDR3 runs to 15 residues. Germline V gene lookup returns CDR1 SGHDT and CDR2 YYEEEE. CDR3 in DNA: TGTGCCAGCAGCTTGGCGACAGTAAACACCGGGGAGCTGTTTTTT. This codes for CASSLATVNTGELFF.

This clonotype was counted only a few times. V and J are TRBV6-1 and TRBJ1-1; D is uncertain. Trimming pared 0 bases from V and 0 bases from J, leaving 5 bases between. CDR1 is MNHNS, CDR2 SASEGT, per germline. This CDR3 contains 14 residues. The CDR3 region has the DNA TGTGCCAGCAGTGAAGCGACGGTGAACACTGAAGCTTTCTTT. Protein product: CASSEATVNTEAFF.

This sequence joins TRBV6-5 and TRBJ1-2; D is ambiguous. The CDR3 contains 15 residues. Germline V CDR1 and CDR2: MNHEY, SVGAGI. V shed 0 bases and J shed 3 bases, with 11 bases lying between them. The CDR3 DNA follows: TGTGCCAGCAGTTACTCTATGGACCATTACTATGGCTACACCTTC. Protein product: CASSYSMDHYYGYTF.

This clonotype was seen at least ten times. J is TRBJ2-6 and V is TRBV7-9; tentatively, D is TRBD1 (5 bases). This CDR3 is built from 16 residues. V was cut by 5 bases and J by 0 bases, with 11 bases left in between. Germline V gene sequence: CDR1 SEHNR, CDR2 FQNEAQ (reference sequence). In nucleotides, the CDR3 is TGTGCCAGCAGCAAGGGGCCTATCTCTGGGGCCAACGTCCTGACTTTC. Its translation is CASSKGPISGANVLTF.

This clonotype was seen only a few times. This rearrangement joins TRBV6-1 to TRBJ1-1, with 8 bases that match TRBD1. Germline CDR1 MNHNS, CDR2 SASEGT. J gave up 6 bases and V 5 bases, and 5 bases lay outside the gene matches. The CDR3 contains 13 residues. The CDR3: CASSPDRASEAFF. The CDR3 DNA is TGTGCCAGCAGTCCGGACAGGGCATCTGAAGCTTTCTTT.

The V and J genes are TRBV7-6 and TRBJ1-1; 8 nucleotides align to TRBD1. This CDR3 has 14 residues. V was clipped by 0 bases and J by 8 bases; unmatched bases: 5. The V gene's germline CDR1 is SGHVS and CDR2 FNYEAQ. The chain's CDR3 is CASSLAQGAREAFF. The DNA for the CDR3 is TGTGCCAGCAGCTTAGCTCAGGGGGCGCGGGAAGCTTTCTTT.

The sample holds a few counts of this clonotype. The chain combines TRBV2 with TRBJ2-1, with 11 positions matching TRBD2. CDR1 is SNHLY, CDR2 FYNNEI, per germline. The CDR3 contains 14 residues. The V and J ends lost 7 bases and 6 bases, in that order; junction bases with no gene match: 5. As DNA, the CDR3 is TGTGCCAGCAAGGTAGCGGGGGGGCCCAATGAGCAGTTCTTC. Amino acid sequence: CASKVAGGPNEQFF.

This clonotype was seen a few times. The gene calls are TRBV29-1 and TRBJ2-7; 7 nucleotides agree with TRBD1. J was trimmed by 5 bases and V by 3 bases; bases with no gene match: 7. The CDR3 covers 13 residues. From germline, CDR1 is SQVTM and CDR2 ANQGSEA. Here the CDR3 reads CSVDRQGSHEQYF. The CDR3 DNA sequence: TGCAGCGTTGATCGACAGGGAAGTCACGAGCAGTACTTC.

This clonotype was observed at least ten times. The rearrangement uses TRBV5-4 and TRBJ2-4; no definite D call. V was cut by 0 bases and J by 8 bases, with 6 bases left in between. This CDR3 has 12 amino acids. CDR1 and CDR2 from the germline V gene are SGHNT and YYREEE (reference sequence). CDR3 DNA sequence: TGTGCCAGCAGCTTGGACAACTACATTCAGTACTTC. It translates to CASSLDNYIQYF.

This clonotype appeared many times. The CDR3 DNA reads as TGTGCCAGCAGCCCCCTCAGGGTTCGAAATGGAGCTTTCTTT. Translation gives CASSPLRVRNGAFF. This sequence joins TRBV3-1 and TRBJ1-1; D is possibly TRBD1 (5 bases). The CDR3 has 14 residues. V lost 4 bases and J 10 bases, leaving 19 bases between the germline ends. Germline CDR1 is LGHDT and CDR2 is YNNKEL (reference sequence).

The CDR3 bases are TGCAGTGCTAGAGATCAAGGGGCCCGCACTGAAGCTTTCTTT. This gives the protein CSARDQGARTEAFF. This rearrangement joins TRBV20-1 to TRBJ1-1, with D perhaps TRBD1 (5 bases). The CDR3 covers 14 residues. V dropped 0 bases and J dropped 4 bases, with 12 bases sitting between them. Germline V CDR1 and CDR2: DFQATT, SNEGSKA (reference sequence).

Concerning this clonotype itself: Since a much larger clone is just one base distant, this may be a read error. The chain is built from TRBV10-2 and TRBJ2-1; maybe TRBD2 (5 bases). CDR3 length: 12 residues. CDR1 and CDR2 from the germline V gene are WSHSY and SAAADI. The V and J ends lost 6 bases and 12 bases respectively, with 15 bases between them. CDR3 loop: CASRELGHVQFF. For the CDR3, the DNA is TGCGCCAGCAGGGAACTAGGTCATGTGCAGTTCTTC.

This chain connects TRBV4-3 to TRBJ2-3; TRBD2 matches at 11 bases. J was trimmed by 5 bases and V by 0 bases; bases with no gene match: 4. The germline V gene encodes CDR1 LGHNA and CDR2 YSLEER. The CDR3 length is 16 residues. DNA for the CDR3: TGCGCCAGCAGCCAAGATTACCTAGCGGGAGGAGATACGCAGTATTTT. Encoded protein: CASSQDYLAGGDTQYF.

This clonotype was seen only a few times. The genes are TRBV27 and TRBJ2-1; TRBD1 matches at 8 bases. The junction had 11 bases not matched to a gene; V was cut back by 2 bases and J by 8 bases. This CDR3 region has 16 residues. Looked up from germline, CDR1 is MNHEY and CDR2 is SMNVEV (reference sequence). The CDR3, as DNA: TGTGCCAGCAGTTTAACCGGGACAGGCCTGACGCATGAGCAGTTCTTC. This encodes CASSLTGTGLTHEQFF.

The sample holds a few counts of this clonotype. The V and J genes are TRBV2 and TRBJ1-1; possibly TRBD1 for D (5 bases). The germline V and J ends were trimmed by 6 bases and 5 bases, with 16 bases remaining between them. The CDR3 is 14 amino acids. Germline V gene lookup returns CDR1 SNHLY and CDR2 FYNNEI. Here the CDR3 reads CASRGRGANTEAFF. CDR3 nucleotides: TGTGCCAGCAGAGGCCGAGGGGCGAATACTGAAGCTTTCTTT.

This clonotype was counted only a few times. This sequence joins TRBV6-6 and TRBJ1-1; D uncertain. CDR1 and CDR2 (germline): MNHNY, SVGAGI (reference sequence). The germline V and J ends were trimmed by 5 bases and 4 bases, with 11 bases remaining between them. This CDR3 comprises 13 residues. The CDR3 loop reads CASSAGLPTEAFF. The DNA of the CDR3 is TGTGCCAGCAGTGCCGGACTGCCCACTGAAGCTTTCTTT.

V is TRBV18 and J is TRBJ1-4; weak D call: TRBD1 (5 bases). V lost 0 bases, J lost 3 bases, and 5 bases lay in between. CDR1 is KGHSH and CDR2 is LQKENI in the germline V gene. The CDR3 totals 14 residues. Written as DNA, the CDR3 is TGTGCCAGCTCACCACCAGGGGCTAATGAAAAACTGTTTTTT. Translation gives CASSPPGANEKLFF.

This clonotype occurred many times. The V call is TRBV3-1, the J call TRBJ2-5; 7 nucleotides match TRBD1. V was clipped by 1 base and J by 4 bases; unmatched bases: 3. The germline V gene has CDR1 LGHDT and CDR2 YNNKEL (reference sequence). The CDR3 is made up of 14 amino acids. The CDR3 protein is CASSQATGSETQYF. The CDR3 bases are TGTGCCAGCAGCCAAGCGACAGGGTCAGAGACCCAGTACTTC.